These 32 T cell receptor beta chains were sequenced from one sample in a study of shared clonotypes between healthy human individuals. The repertoire was sequenced with immunoSEQ multiplex PCR; TCRdb's copy has only in-frame clones and lacks some. The table records fewer than 3 million clones, 85% to 95% of them present only once. The specimen sequenced was naive CD4+ T cells from PBMCs. As for subset: CD45RA+ positively selected. Every receptor here comes from a man between 18 and 35 years old in good health. Some clones in this sample may be carry-over from other donors' samples.

V usage is TRBV5-1 and J usage is TRBJ2-3; D not certain. V was pared by 2 bases and J by 0 bases, with 13 bases between. Germline CDR1 is SGHRS and CDR2 is YFSETQ. The CDR3 covers 16 residues. CDR3 loop: CASSLIKTSSTDTQYF. DNA for the CDR3: TGCGCCAGCAGCTTAATTAAGACCTCTAGCACAGATACGCAGTATTTT.

The chain recombines TRBV6-5 with TRBJ1-6; the D is unclear. This CDR3 has 14 residues. V was trimmed by 11 bases and J by 9 bases, leaving 20 bases between them. The germline V gene has CDR1 MNHEY and CDR2 SVGAGI. CDR3 in DNA: TGTGCCTCCCGTATCGGGTTGACGCGTTCACCCCTCCACTTT. Residues: CASRIGLTRSPLHF.

V gene TRBV5-1 combines with J gene TRBJ2-7, with 7 bases fitting TRBD1. The CDR3 runs 13 residues. CDR1 is SGHRS, CDR2 YFSETQ, per germline. The J segment lost 7 bases and the V segment lost 3 bases, leaving 7 bases of the junction unmatched. The CDR3 DNA sequence: TGCGCCAGCAGCTCCAAACTACAGGGGGAGCAGTACTTC. Protein: CASSSKLQGEQYF.

Remarks on this clone: Other DNA sequences in the sample encode the same CDR3. The CDR3: CASSLAANEKLFF. The CDR3 DNA sequence: TGTGCCAGCAGCTTAGCCGCTAATGAAAAACTGTTTTTT. The chain links TRBV7-9 to TRBJ1-4, with D unresolved. The germline gives CDR1 SEHNR, CDR2 FQNEAQ (reference sequence). The CDR3 spans 13 residues. The V gene lost 0 bases and the J gene lost 3 bases, with 2 bases spanning the gap.

Concerning this clone itself: Other DNA sequences in this specimen translate into the identical CDR3. The genes are TRBV9 and TRBJ2-6, with D unclear. Germline V CDR1 and CDR2: SGDLS, YYNGEE. The ends were cut back, 0 bases at V and 1 base at J, with 5 bases in the middle. The CDR3 is 15 residues long. The DNA of the CDR3 is TGTGCCAGCAGCGTAGGGGGATCTGGGGCCAACGTCCTGACTTTC. Translated, it gives CASSVGGSGANVLTF.

This chain uses TRBV10-3 with TRBJ2-7; D gene unclear. V lost 0 bases and J lost 0, with 12 bases in between. Per germline, CDR1 ENHRY and CDR2 SYGVKD. This CDR3 is 16 amino acids long. CDR3 amino acids: CAISESAQRGSYEQYF. The CDR3 DNA sequence: TGTGCCATCAGTGAGTCGGCCCAGAGAGGCTCCTACGAGCAGTACTTC.

The V call is TRBV7-3, the J call TRBJ2-3, with D possibly being TRBD2 (6 bases). Germline CDR1 SGHTA, CDR2 FQGTGA. The CDR3 has 13 amino acids. V lost 8 bases and J lost 3, with 12 bases in between. CDR3 residues: CASARERTDTQYF. In DNA, the CDR3 is TGTGCCAGCGCGCGGGAAAGGACAGATACGCAGTATTTT.

With respect to this clone: The same CDR3 arises from other DNA sequences in this sample as well. The chain employs TRBV7-8 and TRBJ2-1; no definite D call. Per the germline V gene, CDR1 is SGHVS and CDR2 is FQNEAQ. The germline V and J ends were trimmed by 3 bases and 3 bases, with 0 bases remaining between them. This CDR3 has 11 residues. This CDR3 reads CASSFYNEQFF. CDR3 DNA sequence: TGTGCCAGCAGCTTCTACAATGAGCAGTTCTTC. Drawing the rest from reference TRBV7-8 and TRBJ2-1, the complete variable domain is GAGVSQSPRYKVAKRGQDVALRCDPISGHVSLFWYQQALGQGPEFLTYFQNEAQLDKSGLPSDRFFAERPEGSVSTLKIQRTQQEDSAVYLCASSFYNEQFFGPGTRLTVL.

The chain uses TRBV19 and TRBJ1-5; no clear D gene. The CDR3 has 13 residues. Germline V gene lookup returns CDR1 LNHDA and CDR2 SQIVND (reference sequence). The V end was cut by 3 bases, the J end by 5 bases, with 8 bases between. As DNA, the CDR3 is TGTGCCAGTAGTATTCAGGTGTATCAGCCCCAGCATTTT. As protein: CASSIQVYQPQHF. Full variable domain (rest looked up from reference TRBV19 and TRBJ1-5): DGGITQSPKYLFRKEGQNVTLSCEQNLNHDAMYWYRQDPGQGLRLIYYSQIVNDFQKGDIAEGYSVSREKKESFPLTVTSAQKNPTAFYLCASSIQVYQPQHFGDGTRLSIL.

This chain joins TRBV7-9 and TRBJ2-4; a weak D match, TRBD1 (6 bases). Trimming took off 5 bases at V and 2 bases at J, with 13 bases between the two ends. Per the germline V gene, CDR1 is SEHNR and CDR2 is FQNEAQ (reference sequence). The CDR3 consists of 15 residues. The CDR3 sequence is CASSTPTGPKNIQYF. CDR3 nucleotides: TGTGCCAGCAGCACACCGACAGGTCCCAAAAACATTCAGTACTTC. The entire variable domain, with the rest obtained from reference TRBV7-9 and TRBJ2-4, is as follows: DTGVSQNPRHKITKRGQNVTFRCDPISEHNRLYWYRQTLGQGPEFLTYFQNEAQLEKSRLLSDRFSAERPKGSFSTLEIQRTEQGDSAMYLCASSTPTGPKNIQYFGAGTRLSVL.

A word on this clone: The sample has other DNA sequences that encode this CDR3 too. The CDR3 DNA sequence: TGCAGCGTTGGATCCTACAATGAGCAGTTCTTC. Translated, it gives CSVGSYNEQFF. V gene TRBV29-1 combines with J gene TRBJ2-1; D remains ambiguous. Germline lookup yields CDR1 SQVTM and CDR2 ANQGSEA. This CDR3 is built from 11 residues. V was pared by 4 bases and J by 1 base, with 2 bases between.

V is TRBV11-2 and J is TRBJ2-3; 9 bases fit TRBD2. V was clipped by 6 bases and J by 2 bases; unmatched bases: 9. Germline V CDR1 and CDR2: SGHAT, FQNNGV. The CDR3 sequence is 16 residues long. CDR3 DNA sequence: TGTGCCAGCAGAGCCCCTGGCGGGAGGGCCACAGATACGCAGTATTTT. Translated, it gives CASRAPGGRATDTQYF.

The rearrangement joins TRBV7-3 to TRBJ2-1; 7 bases are shared with TRBD2. J lost 5 bases, V lost 5 bases, and 6 bases had no gene match. The CDR3 covers 14 residues. The germline gives CDR1 SGHTA, CDR2 FQGTGA. The CDR3 DNA sequence: TGTGCCAGCAGCCCTATAGCGGGCAACAATGAGCAGTTCTTC. Translation: CASSPIAGNNEQFF.

This clone was recorded a few times. V and J are TRBV7-9 and TRBJ1-2, with D maybe TRBD1 (6 bases). The germline gives CDR1 SEHNR, CDR2 FQNEAQ (reference sequence). Trimming took 4 bases from V and 7 from J, leaving 10 bases between them. The CDR3 has 12 amino acids. CDR3 nucleotide sequence: TGTGCCAGCAGCTCCACAGGGCTTGGCTACACCTTC. It yields the protein CASSSTGLGYTF.

This clone has a single count. This sequence joins TRBV15 and TRBJ1-2; TRBD1 agrees at 8 bases. This CDR3 spans 16 amino acids. J was trimmed by 4 bases and V by 3 bases; bases with no gene match: 10. Germline values: CDR1 LNHNV, CDR2 YYDKDF (reference sequence). CDR3 DNA sequence: TGTGCCACCAGCAGGACCAGGGGGCGCGAAGGCTATGGCTACACCTTC. Translation gives CATSRTRGREGYGYTF.

This sequence joins TRBV5-6 and TRBJ2-7; D remains unclear. V was trimmed by 0 bases and J by 3 bases, leaving 13 bases between them. The CDR3 is 15 amino acids. Germline V gives CDR1 SGHDT, CDR2 YYEEEE. The CDR3 region is CASSLAVTSDYEQYF. DNA for the CDR3: TGTGCCAGCAGCTTGGCGGTGACGAGCGACTACGAGCAGTACTTC.

CDR3 loop: CASSLVREGPETQYF. CDR3 sequence (DNA): TGTGCCAGCAGCTTGGTACGGGAGGGCCCGGAGACCCAGTACTTC. The chain couples TRBV5-4 to TRBJ2-5; the match to TRBD2 covers 8 bases. The CDR3 has 15 amino acids. Looked up from germline, CDR1 is SGHNT and CDR2 is YYREEE (reference sequence). J gave up 5 bases and V 0 bases, and 6 bases lay outside the gene matches.

This clone is a singleton in its sample. This rearrangement joins TRBV9 to TRBJ2-1; D is ambiguous. Per the germline V gene, CDR1 is SGDLS and CDR2 is YYNGEE. Trimming removed 4 bases at V and 0 bases at J, with 11 bases between. The CDR3 sequence is 15 residues long. The CDR3 DNA follows: TGTGCCAGCAGCAGAGCTAGGAGCTCCTACAATGAGCAGTTCTTC. Protein sequence: CASSRARSSYNEQFF.

The sample holds a few counts of this clone. The chain combines TRBV29-1 with TRBJ2-7, with no clear D. This CDR3 has 11 amino acids. The germline gives CDR1 SQVTM, CDR2 ANQGSEA. CDR3 in DNA: TGCAGGACCACAGAGTATACCGAGCAGTACTTC. Its protein is CRTTEYTEQYF.

The gene calls are TRBV19 and TRBJ2-1; D remains unclear. Germline values: CDR1 LNHDA, CDR2 SQIVND (reference sequence). This CDR3 comprises 14 residues. V was trimmed by 4 bases and J by 0 bases, leaving 7 bases between them. Written as DNA, the CDR3 is TGTGCCAGTAGTACCGTCGGCTCCTACAATGAGCAGTTCTTC. Translated: CASSTVGSYNEQFF.

V gene TRBV6-1 combines with J gene TRBJ1-5; D gene unclear. The CDR3 is 15 residues long. Trimming left V 4 bases short and J 3 bases short, with 13 bases between. Germline loops: CDR1 MNHNS, CDR2 SASEGT. DNA of the CDR3: TGTGCCAGCAGTGGGCCTTTGAGTTTCAATCAGCCCCAGCATTTT. It specifies CASSGPLSFNQPQHF.

This chain joins TRBV5-1 and TRBJ2-3, with 9 bases lining up with TRBD2. This CDR3 is 20 amino acids long. Germline V lookup: CDR1 SGHRS, CDR2 YFSETQ. The trim removed 0 bases at V and 0 bases at J, leaving 14 bases unmatched. The CDR3 DNA reads TGCGCCAGCAGCTTGGCTAGGTCGCTAGCGGGACCCCGTAGCACAGATACGCAGTATTTT. It yields the protein CASSLARSLAGPRSTDTQYF.

Concerning this clone: The same CDR3 can be traced to other DNA sequences in this sample. The chain links TRBV25-1 to TRBJ2-4; D call uncertain. Germline V CDR1 and CDR2: MGHDK, SYGVNS. The CDR3 is made up of 14 amino acids. The V gene lost 1 base and the J gene lost 0 bases, with 4 bases spanning the gap. CDR3 region: CASSESVAKNIQYF. The DNA for the CDR3 is TGTGCCAGCAGTGAATCGGTAGCCAAAAACATTCAGTACTTC. The whole variable domain, remainder taken from reference TRBV25-1 and TRBJ2-4, is EADIYQTPRYLVIGTGKKITLECSQTMGHDKMYWYQQDPGMELHLIHYSYGVNSTEKGDLSSESTVSRIRTEHFPLTLESARPSHTSQYLCASSESVAKNIQYFGAGTRLSVL.

As regards this clone: Other DNA sequences from this sample encode an identical CDR3 as well. The chain carries TRBV5-1 and TRBJ1-1, with D possibly matching TRBD1 (6 bases). This CDR3 has 14 residues. Per the germline V gene, CDR1 is SGHRS and CDR2 is YFSETQ. The ends were cut back, 3 bases at V and 1 base at J, with 10 bases in the middle. This CDR3 is CASSYGGGNTEAFF. Written as DNA, the CDR3 is TGCGCCAGCAGCTACGGAGGGGGGAACACTGAAGCTTTCTTT.

The chain couples TRBV28 to TRBJ2-7; 9 positions agree with TRBD1. Losses at the gene ends were 5 bases for V and 4 bases for J; bases not matched to a gene: 12. The V gene's germline CDR1 is MDHEN and CDR2 SYDVKM. The CDR3 loop spans 16 amino acids. CDR3 coding DNA: TGTGCCAGCAGTGGCGTCGGGACAGGGTATAATTACGAGCAGTACTTC. As protein: CASSGVGTGYNYEQYF.

This sequence joins TRBV7-6 and TRBJ2-1; D is tentatively TRBD1 or TRBD2 (5 bases each). Germline V gives CDR1 SGHVS, CDR2 FNYEAQ. The V end lost 2 bases, the J end lost 6 bases, and 8 bases lay between the germline ends. The CDR3 consists of 13 residues. The CDR3 nucleotides are TGTGCCAGCAGCTTAACTAGGGGCAATGAGCAGTTCTTC. It encodes CASSLTRGNEQFF.

The chain employs TRBV9 and TRBJ1-3; a weak D match, TRBD1 (5 bases). V lost 4 bases, J lost 4 bases, and 15 bases lay in between. Germline-derived CDR1 and CDR2 are SGDLS and YYNGEE. The CDR3 length is 15 residues. CDR3 sequence (DNA): TGTGCCAGCAGCCCTCAGGGACCGAGCGGAAACACCATATATTTT. Encoded protein: CASSPQGPSGNTIYF.

The chain has TRBV5-5 and TRBJ2-2, with D unclear. V shed 1 base and J shed 7 bases, with 11 bases lying between them. There are 14 residues in the CDR3. The germline V gene has CDR1 SGHKS and CDR2 YYEKEE (reference sequence). The CDR3 protein is CASSLTPGVGELFF. The CDR3 region has the DNA TGTGCCAGCAGCTTGACCCCCGGCGTCGGGGAGCTGTTTTTT.

The chain joins TRBV28 to TRBJ2-1; TRBD2 aligns across 10 bases. With V trimmed by 6 bases and J by 1 base, 6 bases remained unmatched. CDR3 length: 16 amino acids. Germline CDR1 and CDR2: MDHEN and SYDVKM. In DNA form, the CDR3 reads TGTGCCAGCAGCCATCTAGCGGGAGTTTCCTACAATGAGCAGTTCTTC. Translation: CASSHLAGVSYNEQFF.

This rearrangement joins TRBV19 to TRBJ1-5; weak D call: TRBD1 (6 bases). V lost 1 base and J lost 7, with 17 bases in between. CDR3 length: 16 residues. Germline V gene data show CDR1 as LNHDA and CDR2 as SQIVND (reference sequence). CDR3 DNA sequence: TGTGCCAGTAGTATAGTTCCAGGGGCACTTGGGCAGCCCCAGCATTTT. It translates to CASSIVPGALGQPQHF.

This chain uses TRBV19 with TRBJ1-5, with D hard to call. Germline loops: CDR1 LNHDA, CDR2 SQIVND (reference sequence). CDR3 length equals 15 residues. Trimming pared 3 bases from V and 2 bases from J, leaving 11 bases between. The chain's CDR3 is CASSIRTLGNQPQHF. The CDR3 DNA sequence: TGTGCCAGTAGTATTAGGACGCTGGGCAATCAGCCCCAGCATTTT.

This clone came up once. The rearrangement uses TRBV6-6 and TRBJ2-1; 8 nucleotides line up with TRBD2. V gave up 7 bases and J gave up 1 base; unmatched junction bases: 6. The CDR3 is made up of 15 amino acids. Germline assignment: CDR1 MNHNY and CDR2 SVGAGI (reference sequence). The CDR3 bases are TGTGCCAGCAAATGGCGGGGGGAATCCTACAATGAGCAGTTCTTC. It translates to CASKWRGESYNEQFF.